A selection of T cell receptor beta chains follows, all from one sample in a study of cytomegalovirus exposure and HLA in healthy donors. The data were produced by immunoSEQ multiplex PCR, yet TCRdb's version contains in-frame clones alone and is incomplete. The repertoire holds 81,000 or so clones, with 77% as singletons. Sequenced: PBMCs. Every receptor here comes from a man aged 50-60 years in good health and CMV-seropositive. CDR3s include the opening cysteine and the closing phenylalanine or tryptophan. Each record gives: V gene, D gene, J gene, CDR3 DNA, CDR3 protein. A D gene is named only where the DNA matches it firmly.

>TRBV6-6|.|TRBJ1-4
TGTGCCAGCAGTTTAAACACGGGTGCAACTAATGAAAAACTGTTTTTT
CASSLNTGATNEKLFF
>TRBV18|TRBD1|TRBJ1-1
TGTGCCAGCTCAACTACTGCTTTCCGGGACAGGGGGTTTACTGAAGCTTTCTTT
CASSTTAFRDRGFTEAFF
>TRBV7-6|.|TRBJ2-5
TGTGCCAGCAGCGCAGGGGTCTTAGAGACCCAGTACTTC
CASSAGVLETQYF
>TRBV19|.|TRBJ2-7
TGTGCCAGTAGTATCGGGGCGGGGCCTAGCTCCTACGAGCAGTACTTC
CASSIGAGPSSYEQYF
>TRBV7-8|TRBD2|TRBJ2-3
TGTGCCAGCAGCTTAGGTGCGGGGGGAGGGTACGTTACGCAGTATTTT
CASSLGAGGGYVTQYF
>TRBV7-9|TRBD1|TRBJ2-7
TGTGCCAGCAGCCACCCACTTGGACAGGGGGCCCCAACTCCCTACGAGCAGTACTTC
CASSHPLGQGAPTPYEQYF
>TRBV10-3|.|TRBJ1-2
TGTGCCAGCAGACAAGGGGGACAAGTCTATGGCTACACCTTC
CASRQGGQVYGYTF
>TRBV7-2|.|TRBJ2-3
TGTGCCAGCAGCTCCGGACTTAACACAGATACGCAGTATTTT
CASSSGLNTDTQYF
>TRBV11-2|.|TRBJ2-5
TGTGCCAGCAGCTCTATCAAGGGACACCGAGGAGAGACCCAGTACTTC
CASSSIKGHRGETQYF
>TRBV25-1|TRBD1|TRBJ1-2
TGTGCCAGCAGTGCCGGACAGGGGATTGACTATGGCTACACCTTC
CASSAGQGIDYGYTF
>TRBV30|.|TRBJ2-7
TGTGCCTGGGGGAGCTCCTACGAGCAGTACTTC
CAWGSSYEQYF
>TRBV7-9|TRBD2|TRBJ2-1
TGTGCCAGCAGCTTAGCCGGGACTAGTTTCGACCATGAGCAGTTCTTC
CASSLAGTSFDHEQFF
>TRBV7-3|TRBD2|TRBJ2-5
TGTGCCAGCAGCCCCACATCCGGACGGGAGGCCCAGTACTTC
CASSPTSGREAQYF
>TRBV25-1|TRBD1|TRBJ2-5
TGTGCCAGCAGTGCCCCTTCAGGGGGCTCAGAGACCCAGTACTTC
CASSAPSGGSETQYF
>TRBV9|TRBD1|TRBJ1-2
TGTGCCAGTACAGGGGGCAATGGCTACACCTTC
CASTGGNGYTF
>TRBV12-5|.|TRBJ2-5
TGTGCTAGTGGTTTAGGGGGGGCGGGCCCACAAGAGACCCAGTACTTC
CASGLGGAGPQETQYF
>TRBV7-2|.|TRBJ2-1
TGTGCCAGCAGCCCCAGGGGAAGGTATGAGCAGTTCTTC
CASSPRGRYEQFF
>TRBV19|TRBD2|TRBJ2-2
TGTGCCAGTAGTGACTGGACTAGTTTTGGTCCTGGGGAGCTGTTTTTT
CASSDWTSFGPGELFF